Listed below are T cell receptor beta chains from one sample, sequenced in a study of T cells in Graves' hyperthyroidism and ophthalmopathy. TCRdb independently ran MiXCR on the multiplex PCR reads; one entry per CDR3 protein. The sample contains about 360,000 distinct CDR3 sequences, 13% of which appear only once. Sequenced: blood. Receptor source: a woman between 18 and 29 years old with Graves' hyperthyroidism. Both conserved end residues are part of each CDR3. The order of the fields is clone size, J gene, V gene, D gene, CDR3 protein, CDR3 DNA. A D gene is named only where the DNA matches it firmly. Not every row has a clone size; where given, it reads once, few, many or a size class.

size: -
J: TRBJ1-4
V: TRBV19
D: -
CDR3: CASSMGAAAEKLFF
DNA: TGTGCCAGTAGTATGGGGGCCGCCGCAGAAAAACTGTTTTTT

size: -
J: TRBJ2-3
V: TRBV6-1
D: TRBD2
CDR3: CASSVDGGAGTDTQYF
DNA: TGTGCCAGCAGTGTGGACGGGGGGGCTGGGACAGATACGCAGTATTTT

size: many
J: TRBJ2-7
V: TRBV5-1
D: -
CDR3: CASSLGGPSSYEQYF
DNA: TGCGCCAGCAGCCTGGGGGGGCCCAGCTCCTACGAGCAGTACTTC

size: many
J: TRBJ2-2
V: TRBV28
D: -
CDR3: CASRLDTGELFF
DNA: TGTGCCAGCAGACTGGATACCGGGGAGCTGTTTTTT

size: -
J: TRBJ1-4
V: TRBV6-2/TRBV6-3
D: -
CDR3: CASSTTETEKLFF
DNA: TGTGCCAGCAGCACTACGGAGACTGAAAAACTGTTTTTT

size: -
J: TRBJ1-2
V: TRBV19
D: -
CDR3: CASRTNYGYTF
DNA: TGTGCCAGTAGGACCAACTATGGCTACACCTTC

size: many
J: TRBJ1-2
V: TRBV18
D: -
CDR3: CASSPAGDGGHDINTF
DNA: TGTGCCAGCTCACCCGCAGGGGACGGGGGGCACGATATCAACACCTTC

size: many
J: TRBJ1-1
V: TRBV20-1
D: TRBD1
CDR3: CSEQGPTEAFF
DNA: TGCAGTGAACAGGGGCCCACTGAAGCTTTCTTT

size: many
J: TRBJ2-3
V: TRBV20-1
D: -
CDR3: CSARDVWTYTDTQYF
DNA: TGCAGTGCTAGAGATGTGTGGACTTACACAGATACGCAGTATTTT

size: many
J: TRBJ1-1
V: TRBV5-1
D: -
CDR3: CASSSRTRNTEAFF
DNA: TGCGCCAGCAGCTCTAGGACAAGGAACACTGAAGCTTTCTTT

size: many
J: TRBJ1-6
V: TRBV13
D: TRBD1
CDR3: CASRGQGKPLHF
DNA: TGTGCCAGCAGGGGACAGGGGAAGCCCCTCCACTTT

size: many
J: TRBJ1-1
V: TRBV2
D: TRBD1
CDR3: CASSAGTGGPNTEAFF
DNA: TGTGCCAGCAGTGCGGGGACAGGGGGTCCGAACACTGAAGCTTTCTTT

size: few
J: TRBJ1-2
V: TRBV28
D: -
CDR3: CASSPPLPDDGYTF
DNA: TGTGCCAGCAGTCCTCCCCTCCCGGACGATGGCTACACCTTC

size: -
J: TRBJ1-1
V: TRBV30
D: -
CDR3: CAWQENTEAFF
DNA: TGTGCCTGGCAAGAGAACACTGAAGCTTTCTTT

size: once
J: TRBJ2-4
V: TRBV29-1
D: TRBD1
CDR3: CSVTPGTGINIQYF
DNA: TGCAGCGTAACCCCCGGGACAGGGATCAACATTCAGTACTTC

size: few
J: TRBJ1-4
V: TRBV5-1
D: -
CDR3: CASSPGRVGKLFF
DNA: TGCGCCAGCAGCCCAGGGCGGGTCGGGAAACTGTTTTTT

size: many
J: TRBJ2-1
V: TRBV20-1
D: TRBD2
CDR3: CSAPPVEREVGVFNNEQFF
DNA: TGCAGTGCCCCCCCGGTAGAGCGGGAGGTCGGGGTCTTCAACAATGAGCAGTTCTTC

size: many
J: TRBJ1-2
V: TRBV4-1
D: -
CDR3: CASSPGGPPNYGYTF
DNA: TGCGCCAGCAGCCCTGGGGGACCGCCGAACTATGGCTACACCTTC

size: many
J: TRBJ2-7
V: TRBV28
D: TRBD2
CDR3: CASSLAGGPREQYF
DNA: TGTGCCAGCAGCCTAGCGGGAGGGCCTCGAGAGCAGTACTTC

size: -
J: TRBJ2-7
V: TRBV7-9
D: TRBD2
CDR3: CASSSRGRGPYEQYF
DNA: TGTGCCAGCAGCTCTCGGGGGAGGGGTCCCTACGAGCAGTACTTC

size: few
J: TRBJ1-5
V: TRBV19
D: TRBD1
CDR3: CASSRRGTGTGGGQPQHF
DNA: TGTGCCAGTAGTAGGCGGGGGACCGGGACAGGGGGCGGACAGCCCCAGCATTTT

size: many
J: TRBJ2-5
V: TRBV4-2
D: TRBD2
CDR3: CASSEGDYLRETQYF
DNA: TGTGCCAGCAGCGAAGGGGACTACCTTCGTGAGACCCAGTACTTC

size: many
J: TRBJ1-1
V: TRBV6-5
D: -
CDR3: CASSYREGVTTEAFF
DNA: TGTGCCAGCAGTTACCGAGAGGGGGTGACCACTGAAGCTTTCTTT

size: -
J: TRBJ2-2
V: TRBV30
D: -
CDR3: CASKPLLTSSQTGELFF
DNA: TGTGCCTCAAAACCCTTACTTACTAGCAGCCAGACCGGGGAGCTGTTTTTT